This TCR beta chain was sequenced for a study of radiotherapy plus CTLA-4 blockade in lung cancer (dated by TCRdb to 2017 to 2018). Describing the broader study: Among the enrolled patients, about 19% had an objective response, and 31% reached disease control. The paper as a whole reports these results and caveats: The strongest predictors of response were reported to be early dynamic shifts in blood T cell clones along with a rise in serum interferon-beta following radiation. TCR clones derived from tumors expanded in peripheral blood after treatment with radiotherapy and ipilimumab.

This clone was counted between two and nine times. Its recognized antigen is unknown. No base quality information exists; no much larger clone differs at one position. In this study, focal radiation therapy paired with CTLA-4 blockade (ipilimumab) was tested in patients who had chemo-refractory metastatic non-small-cell lung cancer. From the cysteine through the phenylalanine, the CDR3 covers 13 amino acids. Solely the CDR3 DNA is kept, with 39 bases framed from the first base. Per the germline V gene, SGDLS is the CDR1 and YYNGEE is the CDR2. The trim is 2 bases for V and 4 bases for J, with a gap of 10 bases between the germline ends. The receptor library was made with the immunoSEQ multiplex PCR assay. In TCRdb, the immuneACCESS table is reduced to in-frame sequences with V and J assigned. These tables do not hold every clone; where another copy was compared, an unresolved V gene accounts for under half, and the others remain unexplained. In all, the sample holds nearly 95,000 clones, and around 80% of those were seen once. About a quarter of the sample is held by the ten biggest clonotypes.

The rearrangement combines TRBV9 with TRBJ2-7; TRBD1 is a possible D gene, resting on 5 matching bases. The TCR sequence derives from a human donor with non-small cell lung cancer that progressed on radiotherapy plus ipilimumab. The specimen was peripheral blood, collected from a patient treated with radiotherapy plus ipilimumab. The DNA sequence follows: TGTGCCAGCAGCGTTGCAGGGAAGTACGAGCAGTACTTC. This is translated as CASSVAGKYEQYF.